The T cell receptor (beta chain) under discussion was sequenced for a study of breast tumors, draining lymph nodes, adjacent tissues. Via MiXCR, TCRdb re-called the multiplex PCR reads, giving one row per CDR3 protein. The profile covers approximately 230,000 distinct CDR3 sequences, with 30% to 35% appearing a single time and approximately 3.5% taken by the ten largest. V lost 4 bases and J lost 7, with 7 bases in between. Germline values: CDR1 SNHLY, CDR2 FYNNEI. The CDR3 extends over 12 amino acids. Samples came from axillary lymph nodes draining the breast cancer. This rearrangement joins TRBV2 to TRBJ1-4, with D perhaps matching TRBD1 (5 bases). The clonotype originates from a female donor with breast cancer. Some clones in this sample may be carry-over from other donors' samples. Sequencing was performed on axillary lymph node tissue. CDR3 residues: CASSGQTEKLFF. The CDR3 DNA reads TGTGCCAGCAGTGGACAGACTGAAAAACTGTTTTTT.